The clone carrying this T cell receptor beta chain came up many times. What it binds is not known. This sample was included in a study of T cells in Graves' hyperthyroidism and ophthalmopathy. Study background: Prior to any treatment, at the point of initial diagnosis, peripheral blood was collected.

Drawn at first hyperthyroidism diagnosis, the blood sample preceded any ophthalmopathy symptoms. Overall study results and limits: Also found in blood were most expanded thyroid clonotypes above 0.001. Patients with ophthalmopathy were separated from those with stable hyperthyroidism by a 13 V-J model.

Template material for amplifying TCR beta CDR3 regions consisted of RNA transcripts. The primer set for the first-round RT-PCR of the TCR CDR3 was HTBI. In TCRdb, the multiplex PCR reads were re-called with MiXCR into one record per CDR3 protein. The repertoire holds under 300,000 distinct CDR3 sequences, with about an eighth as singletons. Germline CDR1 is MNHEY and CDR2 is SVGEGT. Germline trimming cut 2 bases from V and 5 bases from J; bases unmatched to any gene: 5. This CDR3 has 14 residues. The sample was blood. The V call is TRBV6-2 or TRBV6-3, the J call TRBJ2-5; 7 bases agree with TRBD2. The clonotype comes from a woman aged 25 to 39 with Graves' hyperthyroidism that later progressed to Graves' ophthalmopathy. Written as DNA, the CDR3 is TGTGCCAGCAGTTACGGGGGAGGGGCGGAGACCCAGTACTTC. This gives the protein CASSYGGGAETQYF.